The 24 T cell receptor beta chains reported below all come from one sample, sequenced in a study of blood T cell repertoires in COVID-19. Sequenced by immunoSEQ multiplex PCR; TCRdb stores in-frame clones only, minus some. This sample yields fewer than 200,000 clones, of which over 60% are seen a single time; 3.7% belongs to the top ten. Sequencing was performed on peripheral blood. The receptors shown here come from a woman of 80 years or more with acute or convalescent COVID-19.

This clone was seen a single time. The chain joins TRBV2 to TRBJ1-1, with 8 nucleotides matching TRBD1. CDR1 is SNHLY and CDR2 is FYNNEI in the germline V gene. The CDR3 has 15 residues. J gave up 4 bases and V 7 bases, and 11 bases lay outside the gene matches. The chain's CDR3 is CASTSQGAGVTEAFF. As DNA, the CDR3 is TGTGCCAGCACTTCTCAGGGGGCTGGGGTCACTGAAGCTTTCTTT.

This chain connects TRBV9 to TRBJ2-7; 8 positions match TRBD1. CDR1 and CDR2 (germline): SGDLS, YYNGEE. J was trimmed by 5 bases and V by 0 bases; bases with no gene match: 7. The CDR3 spans 15 residues. CDR3 sequence: CASSVGRQGYDEQYF. For the CDR3, the DNA is TGTGCCAGCAGCGTAGGTAGACAGGGGTATGACGAGCAGTACTTC. The full variable domain, completed using reference TRBV9 and TRBJ2-7, is DSGVTQTPKHLITATGQRVTLRCSPRSGDLSVYWYQQSLDQGLQFLIQYYNGEERAKGNILERFSAQQFPDLHSELNLSSLELGDSALYFCASSVGRQGYDEQYFGPGTRLTVT.

This sequence joins TRBV7-6 and TRBJ2-2, with TRBD2 identical over 7 bases. V lost 5 bases to trimming and J lost 4 bases; unmatched junction nucleotides: 4. This CDR3 is 14 amino acids long. The germline V gene has CDR1 SGHVS and CDR2 FNYEAQ. CDR3 in amino acids: CASSSPGGTGELFF. In DNA form, the CDR3 reads TGTGCCAGCAGCAGCCCGGGGGGCACCGGGGAGCTGTTTTTT. Full variable domain (remainder filled in from reference TRBV7-6 and TRBJ2-2): GAGVSQSPRYKVTKRGQDVALRCDPISGHVSLYWYRQALGQGPEFLTYFNYEAQQDKSGLPNDRFSAERPEGSISTLTIQRTEQRDSAMYRCASSSPGGTGELFFGEGSRLTVL.

V is TRBV3-1 (or the pseudogene TRBV3-2) and J is TRBJ1-1; the match to TRBD1 covers 7 bases. Germline V gene data show CDR1 as LGHDT and CDR2 as YNNKEL (reference sequence). CDR3 length: 13 amino acids. V shed 4 bases and J 7 bases; nucleotides not matched to a gene: 6. CDR3 nucleotides: TGTGCCAGCAGCCTGACAGGGAGGTATGAAGCTTTCTTT. Residues: CASSLTGRYEAFF.

V usage is TRBV19 and J usage is TRBJ1-4, with a possible D match to TRBD1 (5 bases). Between the trimmed V and J ends, which lost 6 bases and 4 bases, there was a span of 15 bases. This CDR3 has 15 residues. Per the germline V gene, CDR1 is LNHDA and CDR2 is SQIVND (reference sequence). CDR3 nucleotides: TGTGCCAGTAGGGATGGGGGGAATTTTAATGAAAAACTGTTTTTT. Translation gives CASRDGGNFNEKLFF.

The chain links TRBV21-1 to TRBJ1-1; the listed D gene, TRBD1, was not tested against the DNA. TRBV21-1 is listed as a pseudogene. The CDR3 contains 16 residues. CDR3 in amino acids: CASSKVNRNMNTEAFF. CDR3 sequence (DNA): TGTGCCAGCAGCAAAGTAAACAGAAATATGAACACTGAAGCTTTCTTT.

The V gene is TRBV5-1, the J gene TRBJ1-3, with 7 bases matching TRBD1. Germline lookup yields CDR1 SGHRS and CDR2 YFSETQ. With V trimmed by 1 base and J by 2 bases, 0 bases remained unmatched. The CDR3 is 14 amino acids. The CDR3: CASSLQGAGNTIYF. CDR3 nucleotide sequence: TGCGCCAGCAGCTTGCAGGGGGCTGGAAACACCATATATTTT. The variable domain in full, with the rest retrieved from reference TRBV5-1 and TRBJ1-3, is KAGVTQTPRYLIKTRGQQVTLSCSPISGHRSVSWYQQTPGQGLQFLFEYFSETQRNKGNFPGRFSGRQFSNSRSEMNVSTLELGDSALYLCASSLQGAGNTIYFGEGSWLTVV.

The gene calls are TRBV5-1 and TRBJ2-1; TRBD2 matches 15 bases. The ends lost 4 bases at V and 7 bases at J; junction bases unmatched: 6. Looked up from germline, CDR1 is SGHRS and CDR2 is YFSETQ. This CDR3 region has 16 residues. In nucleotides, the CDR3 is TGCGCCAGCAGCCCGGGGACTAGCGGGAGGTCGAATGAGCAGTTCTTC. It encodes CASSPGTSGRSNEQFF.

This chain connects TRBV30 to TRBJ1-3; D is ambiguous. Deletions cut 0 bases from V and 4 bases from J, with 13 bases between. The V gene's germline CDR1 is GTSNPN and CDR2 SVGIG (reference sequence). The CDR3 totals 15 residues. The CDR3 coding sequence is TGTGCCTGGAGTGTACTATTCCTCTCGGGAAACACCATATATTTT. Translation gives CAWSVLFLSGNTIYF.

This clone showed up many times. V usage is TRBV3-1 (or the pseudogene TRBV3-2) and J usage is TRBJ2-1; 11 positions agree with TRBD2. This CDR3 has 16 residues. The germline gives CDR1 LGHDT, CDR2 YNNKEL (reference sequence). V lost 1 base and J lost 2; bases outside the gene matches: 1. The CDR3 DNA reads as TGTGCCAGCAGCCAAGTACTAGCGGGAGCCTACAATGAGCAGTTCTTC. Amino acids: CASSQVLAGAYNEQFF.

The chain joins TRBV6-5 to TRBJ2-1, with 9 nucleotides matching TRBD1. Trimming at V came to 11 bases and at J to 6 bases, leaving 11 bases not matched to a gene. Germline-derived CDR1 and CDR2 are MNHEY and SVGAGI. The CDR3 extends over 14 amino acids. CDR3 in DNA: TGTGCCGTTGGAGGGACAGGGTCGTTCAATGAGCAGTTCTTC. Protein product: CAVGGTGSFNEQFF.

The chain has TRBV19 and TRBJ1-1, with a possible D match to TRBD1 (5 bases). CDR1 is LNHDA, CDR2 SQIVND, per germline (reference sequence). The CDR3 length is 14 residues. V lost 7 bases to trimming and J lost 4 bases, with 16 bases between them. The CDR3 here is CASIRGSTLTEAFF. CDR3 nucleotide sequence: TGTGCCAGTATTAGGGGATCAACCCTCACTGAAGCTTTCTTT. The full variable domain, with the rest looked up from reference TRBV19 and TRBJ1-1, is DGGITQSPKYLFRKEGQNVTLSCEQNLNHDAMYWYRQDPGQGLRLIYYSQIVNDFQKGDIAEGYSVSREKKESFPLTVTSAQKNPTAFYLCASIRGSTLTEAFFGQGTRLTVV.

The chain employs TRBV18 and TRBJ1-5; D unresolved. The CDR3 is 18 amino acids. CDR1 and CDR2 (germline): KGHSH, LQKENI. V lost 2 bases and J 5 bases, leaving 22 bases between the germline ends. The CDR3 spells CASSPGSGRIRNDQPQHF. The CDR3 DNA follows: TGTGCCAGCTCACCAGGGTCGGGGAGGATAAGGAACGATCAGCCCCAGCATTTT.

V gene TRBV5-4 combines with J gene TRBJ1-1; 7 nucleotides match TRBD1. The germline gives CDR1 SGHNT, CDR2 YYREEE (reference sequence). The V segment lost 2 bases and the J segment 7 bases; nucleotides outside the gene matches: 2. The CDR3 length is 12 residues. The CDR3 loop reads CASSFSGGEAFF. CDR3 bases: TGTGCCAGCAGCTTCTCAGGGGGTGAAGCTTTCTTT.

The chain joins TRBV5-4 to TRBJ1-1; D is ambiguous. CDR3 length equals 13 residues. Germline-derived CDR1 and CDR2 are SGHNT and YYREEE (reference sequence). The V end was cut by 4 bases, the J end by 6 bases, with 13 bases between. The CDR3 loop reads CASSPGRDPEAFF. The CDR3 DNA reads as TGTGCCAGCAGCCCTGGGAGGGATCCTGAAGCTTTCTTT.

V and J are TRBV14 and TRBJ1-3, with D unclear. The CDR3 sequence is 16 residues long. Germline V gene sequence: CDR1 SGHDN, CDR2 FVKESK. Trimming pared 1 base from V and 1 base from J, leaving 11 bases between. The CDR3 region is CASSQAGSMSGNTIYF. The CDR3 DNA reads as TGTGCCAGCAGCCAAGCGGGAAGTATGTCTGGAAACACCATATATTTT.

The chain links TRBV5-1 to TRBJ1-2; TRBD1 matches 10 bases. V lost 4 bases and J lost 2; bases outside the gene matches: 8. Germline-derived CDR1 and CDR2 are SGHRS and YFSETQ. CDR3 size: 16 residues. The CDR3 reads CASSPEKGQGNYGYTF. The DNA for the CDR3 is TGCGCCAGCAGCCCAGAGAAGGGACAGGGGAACTATGGCTACACCTTC.

The chain is built from TRBV6-6 and TRBJ1-1; tentative D call: TRBD1 (6 bases). The germline V gene encodes CDR1 MNHNY and CDR2 SVGAGI (reference sequence). This CDR3 spans 15 amino acids. V shed 4 bases and J shed 0 bases, with 12 bases lying between them. This CDR3 is CASSSGQTMNTEAFF. In nucleotides, the CDR3 is TGTGCCAGCAGTTCCGGACAGACAATGAACACTGAAGCTTTCTTT.

The chain uses TRBV3-1 (or the pseudogene TRBV3-2) and TRBJ1-1, with TRBD1 as a possible D gene (6 bases). CDR3 length: 13 amino acids. Germline V gives CDR1 LGHDT, CDR2 YNNKEL (reference sequence). Trimming left V 2 bases short and J 5 bases short, with 9 bases between. The CDR3 loop is CASSQSRGTEAFF. The CDR3 bases are TGTGCCAGCAGCCAATCCAGGGGTACTGAAGCTTTCTTT.

The genes are TRBV18 and TRBJ2-5; D unclear. Trimming shortened V by 2 bases and J by 0 bases, and 7 bases separated the two germline ends. Per the germline V gene, CDR1 is KGHSH and CDR2 is LQKENI. The CDR3 runs 14 residues. Written as DNA, the CDR3 is TGTGCCAGCTCACCAGGTCAGGACCAAGAGACCCAGTACTTC. This encodes CASSPGQDQETQYF. The full variable domain, completed using reference TRBV18 and TRBJ2-5, is NAGVMQNPRHLVRRRGQEARLRCSPMKGHSHVYWYRQLPEEGLKFMVYLQKENIIDESGMPKERFSAEFPKEGPSILRIQQVVRGDSAAYFCASSPGQDQETQYFGPGTRLLVL.

Here the CDR3 reads CASSSSGPQYF. CDR3 bases: TGTGCCAGCAGCTCTTCAGGGCCCCAGTACTTC. The chain employs TRBV7-9 and TRBJ2-5; D possibly corresponds to TRBD1 (5 bases). The CDR3 runs 11 residues. CDR1 and CDR2 (germline): SEHNR, FQNEAQ (reference sequence). V was clipped by 4 bases and J by 9 bases, with 9 bases between them.

The chain employs TRBV5-5 and TRBJ1-1; D is possibly TRBD1 (6 bases). Trimming shortened V by 6 bases and J by 0 bases, and 15 bases separated the two germline ends. This CDR3 spans 15 amino acids. Germline CDR1 is SGHKS and CDR2 is YYEKEE (reference sequence). CDR3 in DNA: TGTGCCAGCAACCAGGGACGGGACATGAACACTGAAGCTTTCTTT. The encoded protein is CASNQGRDMNTEAFF.

This sequence joins TRBV5-1 and TRBJ2-4; 7 nucleotides align to TRBD2. CDR1 SGHRS and CDR2 YFSETQ come from the germline V gene. This CDR3 has 14 amino acids. Germline trimming cut 0 bases from V and 6 bases from J; bases unmatched to any gene: 3. CDR3 loop: CASSLGGGPNIQYF. CDR3 DNA sequence: TGCGCCAGCAGCTTGGGGGGAGGGCCAAACATTCAGTACTTC.

The rearrangement joins TRBV7-9 to TRBJ2-6, with TRBD2 matching over 12 bases. The CDR3 consists of 18 residues. The J segment lost 0 bases and the V segment lost 4 bases, leaving 4 bases of the junction unmatched. CDR1 is SEHNR, CDR2 FQNEAQ, per germline (reference sequence). The CDR3 is CASSSGLAGNSGANVLTF. CDR3 nucleotide sequence: TGTGCCAGCAGCTCAGGACTAGCGGGGAACTCTGGGGCCAACGTCCTGACTTTC.